The 15 T cell receptor beta chains given below trace back to one sample, sequenced in a study of beta chain features in type 1 diabetes. Reverse transcribing all isolated RNA meant expressed TCRB transcripts were sequenced. Profiled with immunoSEQ multiplex PCR; TCRdb holds only in-frame clones, not every one. The table includes around 150,000 clones, roughly 9% detected once. Antigens for these TCRs are unknown. Study findings and constraints: Among patients with Type 1 diabetes, TCRB CDR3s were moderately but significantly shorter in every one of the four CD4+ subsets.

Sequencing was done on a sample of central memory CD4+ T cells from blood. The receptors come from a woman aged 25-40 years with type 1 diabetes.

The chain employs TRBV28 and TRBJ1-3; unclear D gene. Germline V lookup: CDR1 MDHEN, CDR2 SYDVKM. The CDR3 has 16 residues. The V end was cut by 6 bases, the J end by 3 bases, with 18 bases between. The CDR3 DNA follows: TGTGCCAGCAGAACCCCGGAGGGTAGAAGTGGAAACACCATATATTTT. It translates to CASRTPEGRSGNTIYF. Variable domain in full (rest from reference TRBV28 and TRBJ1-3): DVKVTQSSRYLVKRTGEKVFLECVQDMDHENMFWYRQDPGLGLRLIYFSYDVKMKEKGDIPEGYSVSREKKERFSLILESASTNQTSMYLCASRTPEGRSGNTIYFGEGSWLTVV.

The chain couples TRBV19 to TRBJ1-1; D remains unclear. CDR3 length equals 14 residues. V gave up 7 bases and J gave up 5 bases, with 17 bases separating them. CDR1 LNHDA and CDR2 SQIVND come from the germline V gene (reference sequence). The CDR3 region has the DNA TGTGCCAGTACTATTCCGGGGAGAGAGACTGAAGCTTTCTTT. It encodes CASTIPGRETEAFF.

This clone was seen more than once but under ten times. The chain links TRBV7-2 to TRBJ2-1; D may be TRBD2 (6 bases). In germline, CDR1 is SGHTA, CDR2 FQGNSA. Trimming left V 5 bases short and J 5 bases short, with 13 bases between. CDR3 size: 14 residues. CDR3 sequence (DNA): TGTGCCAGCAGCCGGCCGGGACTTAACAATGAGCAGTTCTTC. This sequence encodes CASSRPGLNNEQFF.

The chain links TRBV30 to TRBJ2-5; TRBD2 matches at 8 bases. V lost 3 bases to trimming and J lost 11 bases; unmatched junction nucleotides: 11. Germline CDR1 and CDR2: GTSNPN and SVGIG (reference sequence). The CDR3 covers 13 residues. The CDR3 is CAWRGAGVGEQYF. The CDR3 DNA reads as TGTGCCTGGAGGGGAGCGGGAGTGGGGGAGCAGTACTTC.

The sample holds a few counts of this clone. The J gene is TRBJ2-5, the V gene TRBV5-1, with 8 bases lining up with TRBD1. From germline, CDR1 is SGHRS and CDR2 YFSETQ. The CDR3 loop spans 13 amino acids. Unmatched junction bases numbered 4, after V lost 4 bases and J lost 5 bases. The CDR3, as DNA: TGCGCCAGCAGCCTACGGACAGGGGAGACCCAGTACTTC. Its translation: CASSLRTGETQYF.

This rearrangement joins TRBV2 to TRBJ2-5; 10 bases agree with TRBD2. CDR3 size: 12 residues. V lost 8 bases, J lost 5 bases, and 2 bases stayed unmatched. Per the germline V gene, CDR1 is SNHLY and CDR2 is FYNNEI. DNA of the CDR3: TGTGCCAGCGGACTAGCGGATGAGACCCAGTACTTC. Translating it yields CASGLADETQYF.

The CDR3 reads CASSLGDRRLGTQYF. CDR3 bases: TGTGCCAGCAGCTTAGGGGACAGGAGACTTGGGACCCAGTACTTC. V usage is TRBV7-9 and J usage is TRBJ2-5; TRBD1 agrees at 8 bases. Germline V lookup: CDR1 SEHNR, CDR2 FQNEAQ (reference sequence). The V gene end was trimmed by 1 base and the J gene end by 7 bases; junction bases not matched to a gene: 8. This CDR3 is built from 15 residues.

This clone was observed a handful of times. The CDR3 DNA follows: TGTGCCACCAGCAGCAACACAGGGGTTGAAGAGACCCAGTACTTC. Amino acids: CATSSNTGVEETQYF. V and J are TRBV15 and TRBJ2-5; the match to TRBD1 covers 7 bases. This CDR3 is 15 amino acids long. V trimming: 3 bases; J trimming: 3 bases; junction bases outside the gene matches: 7. CDR1 is LNHNV and CDR2 is YYDKDF in the germline V gene (reference sequence).

Regarding this clone: Additional DNA sequences in this sample encode the identical CDR3. The genes are TRBV29-1 and TRBJ2-1; 9 nucleotides align to TRBD2. The CDR3 is made up of 14 amino acids. With V trimmed by 6 bases and J by 8 bases, 11 bases remained unmatched. Per the germline V gene, CDR1 is SQVTM and CDR2 is ANQGSEA. The CDR3 here is CSVVGGRAVDEQFF. As DNA, the CDR3 is TGCAGCGTCGTGGGCGGGAGGGCCGTCGATGAGCAGTTCTTC.

This clone was seen a handful of times. This rearrangement joins TRBV28 to TRBJ2-2, with 10 bases fitting TRBD2. Germline V gene lookup returns CDR1 MDHEN and CDR2 SYDVKM. The CDR3 length is 17 residues. V was clipped by 5 bases and J by 6 bases; unmatched bases: 12. For the CDR3, the DNA is TGTGCCAGCAGTCCCCACCCTAGCGGGAGTGGGTCCGGGGAGCTGTTTTTT. Protein sequence: CASSPHPSGSGSGELFF. Based on the CDR3 plus reference TRBV28 and TRBJ2-2, the full variable domain is DVKVTQSSRYLVKRTGEKVFLECVQDMDHENMFWYRQDPGLGLRLIYFSYDVKMKEKGDIPEGYSVSREKKERFSLILESASTNQTSMYLCASSPHPSGSGSGELFFGEGSRLTVL.

The V call is TRBV29-1, the J call TRBJ2-7, with D hard to call. Germline lookup yields CDR1 SQVTM and CDR2 ANQGSEA. This CDR3 contains 13 residues. V shed 4 bases and J shed 7 bases, with 17 bases lying between them. In DNA form, the CDR3 reads TGCAGCGTTGTTTCCGGAGCAGTGCTGGAGCAGTACTTC. It codes for CSVVSGAVLEQYF.

The chain combines TRBV15 with TRBJ2-5; no clear D. Germline CDR1 and CDR2: LNHNV and YYDKDF (reference sequence). This CDR3 has 15 residues. V lost 0 bases, J lost 1 base, and 9 bases lay in between. CDR3 sequence reads: CATSRDLQAQETQYF. The CDR3 DNA is TGTGCCACCAGCAGAGATCTCCAGGCCCAAGAGACCCAGTACTTC.

V is TRBV11-2 and J is TRBJ2-1, with a tentative D call TRBD1 (5 bases). CDR1 is SGHAT and CDR2 is FQNNGV in the germline V gene. The length of the CDR3 is 13 residues. The V end was cut by 2 bases, the J end by 4 bases, with 6 bases between. CDR3 coding DNA: TGTGCCAGCAGCTTAAGACAGTACAATGAGCAGTTCTTC. As protein: CASSLRQYNEQFF.

This clone came up a few times. V is TRBV30 and J is TRBJ2-5; the match to TRBD2 covers 9 bases. Losses at the gene ends were 0 bases for V and 12 bases for J; bases not matched to a gene: 11. The germline V gene has CDR1 GTSNPN and CDR2 SVGIG (reference sequence). CDR3 size: 14 residues. The CDR3 reads CAWSVATSGQGKYF. DNA for the CDR3: TGTGCCTGGAGTGTAGCGACTAGCGGCCAAGGGAAGTACTTC.

This chain's CDR3 is CAWTGDLDTEAFF. The DNA of the CDR3 is TGTGCCTGGACGGGGGACTTGGACACTGAAGCTTTCTTT. The chain links TRBV30 to TRBJ1-1, with a weak D call TRBD1 (5 bases). This CDR3 is 13 amino acids long. The germline V and J ends were trimmed by 4 bases and 3 bases, with 12 bases remaining between them. Germline CDR1 GTSNPN, CDR2 SVGIG (reference sequence).